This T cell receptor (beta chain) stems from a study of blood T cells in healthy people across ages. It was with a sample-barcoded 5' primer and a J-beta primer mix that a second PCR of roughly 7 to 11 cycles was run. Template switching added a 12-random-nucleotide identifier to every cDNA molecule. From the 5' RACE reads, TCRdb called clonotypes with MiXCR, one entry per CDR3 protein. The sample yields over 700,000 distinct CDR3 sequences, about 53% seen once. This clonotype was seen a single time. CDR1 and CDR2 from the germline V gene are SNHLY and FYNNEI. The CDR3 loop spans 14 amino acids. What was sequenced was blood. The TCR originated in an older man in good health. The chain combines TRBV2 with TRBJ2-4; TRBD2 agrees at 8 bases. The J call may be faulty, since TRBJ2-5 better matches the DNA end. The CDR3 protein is CASSGTRGIETQYF. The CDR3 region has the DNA TGTGCCAGCAGCGGGACTAGGGGAATAGAGACCCAGTACTTC.